This TCR beta chain was sequenced during a study of chemoradiotherapy in HPV16-positive cancers. Samples were taken several times over chemoradiotherapy. Germline V gene lookup returns CDR1 SNHLY and CDR2 FYNNEI. The CDR3 covers 15 residues. Losses at the gene ends were 4 bases for V and 3 bases for J; bases not matched to a gene: 6. Study findings and constraints: Candidate HPV-specific clones and E7-related TCR motifs grew in tumor during treatment.

Assay used: immunoSEQ multiplex PCR; TCRdb lists only in-frame clones, some missing. Of around 8,000 clones detected, 80% appear once; the ten largest clones hold under 2.5%. Note on this clone: What it recognizes is unknown.

Specimen collection occurred from a patient who underwent chemoradiotherapy. This chain links TRBV2 with TRBJ1-5; TRBD1 matches at 7 bases. This clonotype was obtained from a human donor with HPV-associated anogenital cancer. The DNA of the CDR3 is TGTGCCAGCAGTGCCTGGACAGGCTACAATCAGCCCCAGCATTTT. It translates to CASSAWTGYNQPQHF.